A selection of T cell receptor beta chains follows, all from one sample in a study of T cells in Graves' hyperthyroidism and ophthalmopathy. Each CDR3 protein is one row after TCRdb ran MiXCR on the multiplex PCR reads. The sample includes some 550,000 distinct CDR3 sequences, approximately 15% of them seen just once. Material: blood. Receptors originate from a woman between 35 and 50 years old with Graves' ophthalmopathy. CDR3s include the opening cysteine and the closing phenylalanine or tryptophan. Each record gives: V gene, clone size, D gene, J gene, CDR3 protein, CDR3 DNA. D genes are given only for firm matches. Not all rows give a size; the values are once, few, many and, for expanded clones, a class.

TRBV6-2/TRBV6-3	few	.	TRBJ1-6	CASSDGRPGPVNSPLHF	TGTGCCAGCAGTGACGGTCGGCCGGGACCCGTTAATTCACCCCTCCACTTT
TRBV11-2	.	TRBD2	TRBJ2-3	CASSPRGSGTRTDTQYF	TGTGCCAGTTCCCCTCGGGGTAGCGGGACTCGCACAGATACGCAGTATTTT
TRBV7-9	.	TRBD2	TRBJ2-1	CASSPPVVGTSGSSYNEQFF	TGTGCCAGCAGCCCACCGGTGGTAGGGACTAGCGGCAGCTCCTACAATGAGCAGTTCTTC
TRBV11-2	few	.	TRBJ2-4	CASSLAPVSGHIQYF	TGTGCCAGCAGCTTAGCTCCCGTTAGCGGCCACATTCAGTACTTC
TRBV20-1	many	.	TRBJ2-3	CSAPLPSDTQYF	TGCAGTGCTCCCCTCCCATCAGATACGCAGTATTTT
TRBV12-3/TRBV12-4	.	.	TRBJ2-7	CASSLDGRTSYEQYF	TGTGCCAGCAGTCTTGACGGCAGGACTTCCTACGAGCAGTACTTC
TRBV6-1	.	TRBD2	TRBJ2-1	CASSAPGREAGGWFF	TGTGCCAGCAGTGCGCCAGGGAGGGAGGCGGGAGGGTGGTTCTTC
TRBV3-1	many	.	TRBJ2-6	CASSQGRQDLSGANVLTF	TGTGCCAGCAGCCAAGGGCGACAGGATCTCTCTGGGGCCAACGTCCTGACTTTC
TRBV7-9	many	.	TRBJ2-1	CASSHYGQLEEQFF	TGTGCCAGCAGCCACTACGGACAGTTAGAAGAGCAGTTCTTC
TRBV28	many	.	TRBJ2-1	CASSLFPGQSHEQFF	TGTGCCAGCAGTTTATTCCCCGGACAGAGCCATGAGCAGTTCTTC
TRBV11-2	many	TRBD2	TRBJ2-3	CASSLEMGGERTDTQYF	TGTGCCAGCAGCTTAGAAATGGGGGGGGAGAGGACAGATACGCAGTATTTT
TRBV7-7	few	.	TRBJ2-1	CASSAQARNEQFF	TGTGCTAGCAGCGCCCAAGCGAGGAATGAGCAGTTCTTC
TRBV4-1	.	.	TRBJ1-2	CASSPAANSYTF	TGCGCCAGCAGCCCCGCTGCCAACTCCTACACCTTC
TRBV19	.	.	TRBJ1-2	CASSMWGSRGYAF	TGTGCCAGTAGTATGTGGGGGTCGAGGGGCTACGCCTTC
TRBV2	many	TRBD1	TRBJ1-2	CASRDRGGYGYTF	TGTGCCAGCCGTGACAGGGGTGGCTATGGCTACACCTTC
TRBV2	many	.	TRBJ2-4	CASSDVRLLDIQYF	TGTGCCAGCAGTGATGTAAGGCTCCTTGACATTCAGTACTTC
TRBV19	.	TRBD2	TRBJ2-3	CASSISSGSTDTQYF	TGTGCCAGTAGTATTTCTAGCGGGAGCACAGATACGCAGTATTTT
TRBV20-1	many	TRBD1	TRBJ2-7	CSARGKTGTGLGEQYF	TGCAGTGCTAGAGGGAAAACCGGGACAGGGTTGGGGGAGCAGTACTTC
TRBV20-1	.	.	TRBJ1-4	CSARVDTKGEKLFF	TGCAGTGCTAGAGTGGACACGAAGGGTGAAAAACTGTTTTTT
TRBV29-1	.	.	TRBJ2-1	CSVPGGTPANEQFF	TGCAGCGTTCCCGGAGGGACCCCGGCAAATGAGCAGTTCTTC
TRBV28	many	.	TRBJ2-3	CASSFDRAGTDTQYF	TGTGCCAGCAGTTTCGACAGGGCGGGGACAGATACGCAGTATTTT
TRBV30	.	.	TRBJ1-1	CAWSVKGVNMNTEAFF	TGTGCCTGGAGTGTAAAGGGAGTAAATATGAACACTGAAGCTTTCTTT
TRBV6-1	many	TRBD1	TRBJ1-2	CASRPGTGDAYGYTF	TGTGCCAGCAGACCCGGGACAGGGGATGCCTATGGCTACACCTTC
TRBV5-4	.	TRBD2	TRBJ2-3	CASSLWVGGGTDTQYF	TGTGCCAGCAGCTTGTGGGTCGGGGGGGGCACAGATACGCAGTATTTT
TRBV4-2	few	.	TRBJ1-2	CASSQDMQNYGYTF	TGTGCCAGCAGCCAAGATATGCAGAACTATGGCTACACCTTC
TRBV20-1	.	.	TRBJ2-7	CSASPDIPYEQYF	TGCAGTGCTTCGCCCGACATTCCCTACGAGCAGTACTTC
TRBV27	many	TRBD1	TRBJ2-1	CASSSPQRQGYNEQFF	TGTGCCAGCAGTTCACCCCAGCGACAGGGCTACAATGAGCAGTTCTTC
TRBV12-3/TRBV12-4	.	.	TRBJ1-3	CASSDPGLRGNTIYF	TGTGCCAGCAGTGATCCGGGACTTAGGGGAAACACCATATATTTT
TRBV11-2	many	.	TRBJ1-6	CASSLVNSPLHF	TGTGCCAGCAGCTTAGTGAATTCACCCCTCCACTTT
TRBV30	many	.	TRBJ2-1	CAWSVGEGPYNEQFF	TGTGCCTGGAGTGTAGGTGAGGGTCCCTACAATGAGCAGTTCTTC
TRBV4-1	.	.	TRBJ1-4	CASSQDSGTVTNEKLFF	TGCGCCAGCAGCCAAGATTCCGGGACGGTAACCAATGAAAAACTGTTTTTT
TRBV11-2	many	.	TRBJ2-7	CASSGAPLGLEQYF	TGTGCCAGCTCCGGTGCGCCTCTCGGTCTCGAGCAGTACTTC
TRBV18	few	.	TRBJ1-1	CASSPFVVRRGDTEAFF	TGTGCCAGCTCACCATTTGTTGTGCGGAGGGGGGACACTGAAGCTTTCTTT
TRBV20-1	few	.	TRBJ2-1	CSGFSGGYNEQFF	TGCAGTGGATTCTCCGGGGGCTACAATGAGCAGTTCTTC
TRBV5-1	few	.	TRBJ2-5	CASSLAGTVGGETQYF	TGCGCCAGCAGCTTGGCCGGTACAGTTGGGGGAGAGACCCAGTACTTC
TRBV3-1	.	.	TRBJ2-5	CASSQLGNQETQYF	TGTGCCAGCAGCCAACTGGGAAACCAAGAGACCCAGTACTTC
TRBV11-2	many	TRBD2	TRBJ2-7	CASSFFGSGGAYEQYF	TGTGCCAGCAGCTTCTTTGGTAGCGGGGGGGCCTACGAGCAGTACTTC
TRBV6-1	few	TRBD2	TRBJ2-7	CASSADRAGGPRYEQYF	TGTGCCAGCAGTGCAGACAGAGCGGGAGGGCCTAGGTACGAGCAGTACTTC
TRBV11-3	many	TRBD2	TRBJ2-3	CASSLGASGSDTQYF	TGTGCCAGCAGCTTAGGTGCTAGCGGGAGCGATACGCAGTATTTT
TRBV28	many	.	TRBJ1-5	CASIFQGFGNQPQHF	TGTGCCAGCATCTTTCAGGGGTTCGGCAATCAGCCCCAGCATTTT
TRBV12-3/TRBV12-4	.	.	TRBJ1-1	CASSMDGAANTEAFF	TGTGCCAGCAGCATGGACGGGGCGGCGAACACTGAAGCTTTCTTT
TRBV12-3/TRBV12-4	few	.	TRBJ2-3	CASTPTGDTDTQYF	TGTGCCAGCACCCCCACGGGGGATACAGATACGCAGTATTTT
TRBV30	.	TRBD1	TRBJ1-6	CAWSRQGNSPLHF	TGTGCCTGGAGCCGACAGGGAAACTCACCCCTCCACTTT
TRBV7-9	many	.	TRBJ2-1	CASSPGSHFVEQFF	TGTGCCAGCAGCCCTGGGTCCCACTTTGTTGAGCAGTTCTTC
TRBV24-1	few	TRBD1	TRBJ2-7	CATSPGQGGSYEQYF	TGTGCCACCAGTCCCGGACAGGGGGGGTCCTACGAGCAGTACTTC
TRBV7-8	many	.	TRBJ1-6	CASSLAGAYNSPLHF	TGTGCCAGCAGCTTAGCAGGGGCGTATAATTCACCCCTCCACTTT
TRBV2	many	.	TRBJ2-5	CASMPDTSQTQYF	TGTGCCAGCATGCCGGATACGAGCCAGACCCAGTACTTC
TRBV27	few	.	TRBJ1-1	CASTLALGAQNTEAFF	TGTGCCAGCACCCTTGCCTTGGGCGCCCAAAACACTGAAGCTTTCTTT
TRBV30	.	.	TRBJ1-5	CAWSDRDFSQPQHF	TGTGCCTGGAGTGACAGGGATTTTAGTCAGCCCCAGCATTTT
TRBV6-1	few	TRBD1	TRBJ1-5	CAGRRTGERPQHF	TGTGCCGGCAGGCGGACAGGGGAAAGGCCCCAGCATTTT
TRBV12-3/TRBV12-4	few	.	TRBJ2-3	CASSGQPGSDTQYF	TGTGCCAGCAGCGGACAGCCAGGGAGTGATACGCAGTATTTT